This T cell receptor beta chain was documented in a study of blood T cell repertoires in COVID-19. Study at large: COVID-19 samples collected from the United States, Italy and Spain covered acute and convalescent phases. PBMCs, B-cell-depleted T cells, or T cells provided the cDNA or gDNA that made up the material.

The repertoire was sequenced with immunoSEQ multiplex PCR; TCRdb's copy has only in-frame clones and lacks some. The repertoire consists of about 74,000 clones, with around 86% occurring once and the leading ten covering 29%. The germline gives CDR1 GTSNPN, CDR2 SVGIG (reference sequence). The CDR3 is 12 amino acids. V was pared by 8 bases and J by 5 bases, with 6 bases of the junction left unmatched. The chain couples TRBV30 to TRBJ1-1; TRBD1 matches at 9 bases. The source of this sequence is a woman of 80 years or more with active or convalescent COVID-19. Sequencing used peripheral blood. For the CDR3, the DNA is TGTGCCGCAGACAGGGGGGGTACTGAAGCTTTCTTT. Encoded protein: CAADRGGTEAFF.